Following are 25 T cell receptor beta chains from one sample sequenced in a study of T cells after yellow fever vaccination. From the 5' RACE reads, TCRdb called clonotypes with MiXCR, one entry per CDR3 protein. The sample holds 240,000 or so distinct CDR3 sequences, less than 8.5% seen once. Source: CD4+ T cells sorted from PBMCs, taken 15 days after the yellow fever booster vaccination. These receptors were obtained from a man aged 25-45 years who received the YFV17D yellow fever vaccine.

This clonotype was counted ten times or more. This chain joins TRBV12-3 or TRBV12-4 and TRBJ1-5; 7 bases map to TRBD1. J lost 2 bases, V lost 8 bases, and 6 bases had no gene match. The CDR3 has 14 residues. The CDR3 is CASSMGTGNQPQHF. The CDR3, as DNA: TGTGCCAGCTCTATGGGGACAGGCAATCAGCCCCAGCATTTT.

Only a few counts were recorded for this clonotype. The V call is TRBV6-2 or TRBV6-3, the J call TRBJ1-1; D ambiguous. Looked up from germline, CDR1 is MNHEY and CDR2 is SVGEGT. The length of the CDR3 is 14 residues. V dropped 2 bases and J dropped 0 bases, with 7 bases sitting between them. For the CDR3, the DNA is TGTGCCAGCAGTTACCTGACACTGAACACTGAAGCTTTCTTT. Translating it yields CASSYLTLNTEAFF.

This clonotype was detected many times. The chain recombines TRBV18 with TRBJ1-1, with a possible D match to TRBD1 (5 bases). The CDR3 is 13 residues long. The V and J ends lost 6 bases and 6 bases respectively, with 14 bases between them. From germline, CDR1 is KGHSH and CDR2 LQKENI. In nucleotides, the CDR3 is TGTGCCAGCTCGTCACCCAGGGTCCCTGAAGCTTTCTTT. Translation gives CASSSPRVPEAFF.

This chain uses TRBV5-1 with TRBJ1-2; D gene uncertain. Germline values: CDR1 SGHRS, CDR2 YFSETQ. CDR3 length: 17 amino acids. The V and J ends lost 4 bases and 5 bases respectively, with 24 bases between them. CDR3 region: CASSPGDESGAWYGYTF. The DNA for the CDR3 is TGCGCCAGCAGCCCTGGCGATGAATCCGGCGCCTGGTATGGCTACACCTTC. The full variable domain, in which reference TRBV5-1 and TRBJ1-2 provide the parts outside the CDR3, is KAGVTQTPRYLIKTRGQQVTLSCSPISGHRSVSWYQQTPGQGLQFLFEYFSETQRNKGNFPGRFSGRQFSNSRSEMNVSTLELGDSALYLCASSPGDESGAWYGYTFGSGTRLTVV.

The chain links TRBV20-1 to TRBJ2-3, with 9 bases aligning to TRBD1. There are 16 residues in the CDR3. Looked up from germline, CDR1 is DFQATT and CDR2 is SNEGSKA (reference sequence). Trimming took 6 bases from V and 2 from J; bases not matched to a gene: 12. CDR3 sequence: CSALPGTGGPTDTQYF. In nucleotides, the CDR3 is TGCAGTGCCCTCCCCGGAACAGGGGGCCCCACAGATACGCAGTATTTT.

The CDR3 here is CSANPPQGRLTGELFF. The CDR3 DNA follows: TGCAGTGCCAACCCCCCACAGGGGCGCCTAACCGGGGAGCTGTTTTTT. The chain combines TRBV20-1 with TRBJ2-2, with 7 nucleotides matching TRBD1. Germline CDR1 DFQATT, CDR2 SNEGSKA (reference sequence). The CDR3 is 16 residues long. V gave up 6 bases and J gave up 5 bases; unmatched junction bases: 15.

In this sample, this clonotype turned up a few times. The gene calls are TRBV12-3 or TRBV12-4 and TRBJ1-5; possibly TRBD1 for D (6 bases). V lost 5 bases, J lost 4 bases, and 9 bases lay in between. This CDR3 comprises 13 residues. Here the CDR3 reads CASSRQENQPQHF. CDR3 coding DNA: TGTGCCAGCAGTCGACAGGAGAATCAGCCCCAGCATTTT.

The gene calls are TRBV18 and TRBJ2-1, with a weak D call TRBD2 (5 bases). Trimming pared 3 bases from V and 0 bases from J, leaving 15 bases between. This CDR3 is 17 amino acids long. Germline V lookup: CDR1 KGHSH, CDR2 LQKENI. CDR3 nucleotides: TGTGCCAGCTCACCGCGCTCGGCTAGCCTCTCCTACAATGAGCAGTTCTTC. It translates to CASSPRSASLSYNEQFF.

Ten or more counts support this clonotype. The genes are TRBV6-2 or TRBV6-3 and TRBJ2-1; D gene uncertain. The ends were cut back, 10 bases at V and 0 bases at J, with 10 bases in the middle. The germline gives CDR1 MNHEY, CDR2 SVGEGT. This CDR3 contains 13 residues. In DNA form, the CDR3 reads TGTGCCACCCGAGGAAGCTCCTACAATGAGCAGTTCTTC. It specifies CATRGSSYNEQFF.

This clonotype turned up a few times. The chain is built from TRBV7-2 and TRBJ1-2, with TRBD1 as a possible D gene (5 bases). V lost 1 base and J lost 5, with 11 bases in between. CDR3 length: 14 residues. Germline V lookup: CDR1 SGHTA, CDR2 FQGNSA. The chain's CDR3 is CASSLVSGNYGYTF. In nucleotides, the CDR3 is TGTGCCAGCAGCTTAGTCTCAGGGAATTATGGCTACACCTTC.

The genes are TRBV18 and TRBJ1-6; 9 positions agree with TRBD1. Germline values: CDR1 KGHSH, CDR2 LQKENI. The V gene end was trimmed by 4 bases and the J gene end by 3 bases; junction bases not matched to a gene: 1. The CDR3 extends over 15 amino acids. The CDR3 protein is CASSLTGGYNSPLHF. In nucleotides, the CDR3 is TGTGCCAGCTCACTGACAGGGGGCTATAATTCACCCCTCCACTTT. Together with reference TRBV18 and TRBJ1-6, the CDR3 gives the full variable domain: NAGVMQNPRHLVRRRGQEARLRCSPMKGHSHVYWYRQLPEEGLKFMVYLQKENIIDESGMPKERFSAEFPKEGPSILRIQQVVRGDSAAYFCASSLTGGYNSPLHFGNGTRLTVT.

This chain joins TRBV7-2 and TRBJ2-7, with 8 bases lining up with TRBD1. Trimming removed 4 bases from V and 4 bases from J; junction bases left unmatched: 9. Germline CDR1 reads SGHTA; CDR2 reads FQGNSA. This CDR3 comprises 15 residues. CDR3: CASSSRGQGPYEQYF. Written as DNA, the CDR3 is TGTGCCAGCAGCTCCCGTGGACAGGGACCTTACGAGCAGTACTTC.

The table lists this clonotype with many counts. CDR3 DNA: TGCAGTGCTACAGACAACGAGCAGTACTTC. It codes for CSATDNEQYF. This chain connects TRBV20-1 to TRBJ2-7; D uncertain. CDR3 length: 10 amino acids. The V end lost 4 bases, the J end lost 5 bases, and 6 bases lay between the germline ends. CDR1 DFQATT and CDR2 SNEGSKA come from the germline V gene (reference sequence).

This clonotype was observed many times. This sequence joins TRBV5-6 and TRBJ2-7, with a tentative D call TRBD1 (6 bases). Trimming stripped 0 bases from V and 1 base from J, with 8 bases between. The CDR3 loop spans 14 amino acids. Germline loops: CDR1 SGHDT, CDR2 YYEEEE. The CDR3 spells CASSLAGQSYEQYF. The CDR3 nucleotides read TGTGCCAGCAGCTTGGCCGGACAGTCCTACGAGCAGTACTTC.

The CDR3 loop reads CASSSTSREIYEQYF. Here the CDR3 DNA reads TGTGCCAGCAGCTCCACTAGCCGAGAAATCTACGAGCAGTACTTC. The rearrangement links TRBV5-5 to TRBJ2-7; a possible D gene is TRBD2 (6 bases). This CDR3 is built from 15 residues. CDR1 SGHKS and CDR2 YYEKEE come from the germline V gene (reference sequence). Trimming cost V 3 bases and J 3 bases, with 16 bases left between them.

This clonotype appeared a few times. This rearrangement joins TRBV29-1 to TRBJ2-7; D not resolved. The V end was cut by 6 bases, the J end by 0 bases, with 9 bases between. CDR3 length: 12 residues. The V gene's germline CDR1 is SQVTM and CDR2 ANQGSEA. CDR3 DNA: TGCAGCGTCGTTAAGAGCTCCTACGAGCAGTACTTC. Its protein is CSVVKSSYEQYF.

The J gene is TRBJ2-1, the V gene TRBV7-2; TRBD2 matches at 7 bases. J lost 10 bases, V lost 3 bases, and 3 bases had no gene match. This CDR3 is built from 12 residues. From germline, CDR1 is SGHTA and CDR2 FQGNSA. The CDR3 here is CASSFLGGEQFF. CDR3 nucleotides: TGTGCCAGCAGCTTCCTGGGAGGGGAGCAGTTCTTC.

In this sample, this clonotype turned up a few times. The chain carries TRBV21-1 and TRBJ2-4; the table's D gene call, TRBD1, was not cross checked with the DNA. TRBV21-1 is marked as a pseudogene. The CDR3 consists of 17 residues. The CDR3 here is CASSSRGQSRAKNIQYF. The DNA for the CDR3 is TGTGCCAGCAGCTCCCGGGGACAGAGTCGGGCCAAAAACATTCAGTACTTC.

This clonotype was counted ten times or more. The rearrangement joins TRBV28 to TRBJ2-5, with TRBD2 matching 7 bases. V shed 6 bases, J shed 4 bases, and the junction held 2 bases outside the gene matches. In germline, CDR1 is MDHEN, CDR2 SYDVKM. CDR3 length equals 12 residues. CDR3 protein: CASRSSGETQYF. The CDR3 bases are TGTGCCAGCAGATCTAGCGGAGAGACCCAGTACTTC.

There are many counts of this clonotype. The V call is TRBV29-1, the J call TRBJ2-7, with TRBD2 matching over 9 bases. The V segment lost 5 bases and the J segment 5 bases; nucleotides outside the gene matches: 4. This CDR3 is built from 12 residues. Looked up from germline, CDR1 is SQVTM and CDR2 is ANQGSEA. CDR3 region: CSVTSGLHEQYF. The CDR3 bases are TGCAGCGTTACTAGCGGGCTCCACGAGCAGTACTTC.

This clonotype was counted at least ten times. The V and J genes are TRBV11-2 and TRBJ2-1; D remains ambiguous. The CDR3 totals 14 residues. Germline V lookup: CDR1 SGHAT, CDR2 FQNNGV. V dropped 0 bases and J dropped 6 bases, with 9 bases sitting between them. The CDR3 DNA reads TGTGCCAGCAGCTTAGATCGAGCAGGCAATGAGCAGTTCTTC. It specifies CASSLDRAGNEQFF.

This clonotype was observed a handful of times. This chain connects TRBV5-1 to TRBJ2-3, with D maybe TRBD2 (5 bases). V lost 2 bases and J 5 bases, leaving 6 bases between the germline ends. The germline CDR1 and CDR2 sequences are SGHRS and YFSETQ. The CDR3 runs 12 residues. This CDR3 reads CASSLAEDTQYF. The DNA of the CDR3 is TGCGCCAGCAGCTTAGCGGAAGATACGCAGTATTTT.

This clonotype has a handful of counts. The CDR3 reads CASSQREGGPEQYF. DNA of the CDR3: TGTGCCAGCAGCCAGCGGGAAGGGGGTCCCGAGCAGTACTTC. The chain combines TRBV7-2 with TRBJ2-7; D perhaps matches TRBD2 (7 bases). The CDR3 sequence is 14 residues long. The germline CDR1 and CDR2 sequences are SGHTA and FQGNSA. Trimming took off 5 bases at V and 6 bases at J, with 17 bases between the two ends.

This clonotype was seen ten or more times. V usage is TRBV15 and J usage is TRBJ2-4; the match to TRBD2 covers 8 bases. CDR1 and CDR2 (germline): LNHNV, YYDKDF (reference sequence). The CDR3 extends over 15 amino acids. J gave up 0 bases and V 5 bases, and 3 bases lay outside the gene matches. The CDR3 region is CATSPGGPAKNIQYF. The CDR3 DNA reads TGTGCCACCAGCCCGGGAGGGCCAGCCAAAAACATTCAGTACTTC.

The chain combines TRBV5-1 with TRBJ2-1, with unresolved D. V was trimmed by 1 base and J by 7 bases, leaving 6 bases between them. This CDR3 comprises 12 residues. In germline, CDR1 is SGHRS, CDR2 YFSETQ. Written as DNA, the CDR3 is TGCGCCAGCAGCTTGATGCTGAATGAGCAGTTCTTC. Translated: CASSLMLNEQFF.